The rows below give T cell receptor beta chains drawn from one sample of a study of T cells in Graves' hyperthyroidism and ophthalmopathy. TCRdb passed the multiplex PCR reads through MiXCR, listing each CDR3 protein once. The sample carries approximately 370,000 distinct CDR3 sequences, approximately 18% recorded once. The material sequenced was blood. The receptors shown here come from a woman in her thirties with Graves' hyperthyroidism that later progressed to Graves' ophthalmopathy. The CDR3 runs from the conserved cysteine through the conserved F or W. A D gene is named only where the DNA matches it firmly. A row's size may be missing; if present it is once, few, many or a size class.

size,D,V,J,DNA,CDR3
many,TRBD2,TRBV25-1,TRBJ2-1,TGTGCCAGCAGTCGCCCATCCCTACTAGCGGGAGGGCCATATCTTGGCGATGAGCAGTTCTTC,CASSRPSLLAGGPYLGDEQFF
-,TRBD1,TRBV5-1,TRBJ1-2,TGCGCCAGCAGCCCCGACAGGGATGGCTACACCTTC,CASSPDRDGYTF
many,-,TRBV20-1,TRBJ2-1,TGCAGTGCTAGCTACGAGAGCCCAGACGAGCAGTTCTTC,CSASYESPDEQFF
many,-,TRBV12-3/TRBV12-4,TRBJ1-4,TGTGCCAGCGGGCGATCGGACTTGGAAGGTGAAAAACTGTTTTTT,CASGRSDLEGEKLFF
many,TRBD1,TRBV20-1,TRBJ1-5,TGCAGTGCTCAGACAGGGACCCTTCGTAGCAATCAGCCCCAGCATTTT,CSAQTGTLRSNQPQHF
-,-,TRBV5-1,TRBJ2-3,TGCGCCAGCAGCTTGGCCAATACCCTCGATAGGGATACGCAGTATTTT,CASSLANTLDRDTQYF
-,-,TRBV9,TRBJ1-3,TGTGCCAGCAGCCTTCACCCGCAGGGTGCTGGAACCACCATATATTTT,CASSLHPQGAGTTIYF
many,-,TRBV5-1,TRBJ1-4,TGCGCCAGCAGCTTGCTCTCGGGGGTTTCTGAAAAACTGTTTTTT,CASSLLSGVSEKLFF
-,-,TRBV2,TRBJ2-1,TGTGCCAGCATTGGGGGATGGGGGACTGAGCAGTTCTTC,CASIGGWGTEQFF
many,-,TRBV7-2,TRBJ1-2,TGTGCCAGCAGCTTAGCGGGGGCTTGGGGCTACACCTTC,CASSLAGAWGYTF
-,TRBD1,TRBV20-1,TRBJ1-1,TGCAGTGCTAGAGAAGGTACAGGGGGCACTGAAGCTTTCTTT,CSAREGTGGTEAFF
many,-,TRBV11-2,TRBJ1-6,TGTGCCAGCAGCTTAGACCCACAATCCACCCTCCACTTT,CASSLDPQSTLHF
many,TRBD2,TRBV6-1,TRBJ2-7,TGTGCCAGCAGTGGAACTAGCGGGGGACACTACGAGCAGTACTTC,CASSGTSGGHYEQYF
few,TRBD1,TRBV20-1,TRBJ2-2,TGCAGTGCCCCCATGGACAGGGCCACCGGGGAGCTGTTTTTT,CSAPMDRATGELFF
many,-,TRBV12-3/TRBV12-4,TRBJ1-2,TGTGCCAGCACCCCTTCCGACAGGCAAGCTAACTATGGCTACACCTTC,CASTPSDRQANYGYTF
many,-,TRBV5-1,TRBJ1-4,TGCGCCAGCAGCTTGGGGTCGGAAAAACTGTTTTTT,CASSLGSEKLFF
-,-,TRBV7-9,TRBJ1-1,TGTGCCAGCCAGGCCGGGAACACTGAAGCTTTCTTT,CASQAGNTEAFF
-,TRBD2,TRBV11-1,TRBJ2-7,TGTGCCAGCAGCCGGACTAGCGCGAGCTCCTACGAGCAGTACTTC,CASSRTSASSYEQYF
many,TRBD2,TRBV27,TRBJ2-1,TGTGCCAGCAGTTTAGAGCGGGAAGGGGCCCATGAGCAGTTCTTC,CASSLEREGAHEQFF
many,-,TRBV6-1,TRBJ2-2,TGTGCCAGCAGTGAAGGGTACACCGGGGAGCTGTTTTTT,CASSEGYTGELFF
once,TRBD2,TRBV18,TRBJ2-1,TGTGCCAGCTCACCACCGGGCCCCATTACTAGCGGGGAGGGATACAATGAGCAGTTCTTC,CASSPPGPITSGEGYNEQFF
many,-,TRBV27,TRBJ2-1,TGTGCCAGCAGCATCGGGGAGGGGGGACTGTACAATGAGCAGTTCTTC,CASSIGEGGLYNEQFF
few,-,TRBV2,TRBJ2-3,TGTGCCAGCAGTGAAAATGTGGAACTCACAGATACGCAGTATTTT,CASSENVELTDTQYF
few,-,TRBV6-2/TRBV6-3,TRBJ2-7,TGTGCCAGCAGTTACGGCTGGCGGGGTGCGAGTGGCGAGCAGTACTTC,CASSYGWRGASGEQYF
many,TRBD1,TRBV28,TRBJ1-2,TGTGCCAGCAGTTTATGGGGGACAGGGAGCTATGGCTACACCTTC,CASSLWGTGSYGYTF
many,-,TRBV5-5,TRBJ2-3,TGTGCCAGCAGCTTGGGGCCGGGGGTAGGTACAGATACGCAGTATTTT,CASSLGPGVGTDTQYF